The 10 T cell receptor beta chains presented below share a single source sample, sequenced in a study of T cells after posttransplantation cyclophosphamide. Method: immunoSEQ multiplex PCR; TCRdb's copy keeps in-frame clones and lacks some. The sample records about 46,000 clones, around nine tenths being singletons. The sample comprised PBMCs. All receptors derive from a woman in her fifties or sixties in good health and a related stem cell transplant donor.

The chain is built from TRBV11-2 and TRBJ2-7; D gene uncertain. The length of the CDR3 is 11 residues. Trimming removed 6 bases from V and 6 bases from J, with 9 bases in between. Looked up from germline, CDR1 is SGHAT and CDR2 is FQNNGV. The chain's CDR3 is CASRQLSEQYF. The CDR3 DNA reads TGTGCCAGCAGACAGTTGTCCGAGCAGTACTTC.

This sequence joins TRBV18 and TRBJ2-3; 7 positions agree with TRBD2. V lost 8 bases, J lost 0 bases, and 5 bases stayed unmatched. CDR3 length: 14 amino acids. The germline gives CDR1 KGHSH, CDR2 LQKENI. CDR3 DNA: TGTGCCAGCGGGAGGGATACTAGCACAGATACGCAGTATTTT. Amino acids: CASGRDTSTDTQYF.

V gene TRBV5-6 combines with J gene TRBJ2-4; D may be TRBD2 (5 bases). With 0 bases removed from V and 5 bases from J, the gap between germline ends came to 9 bases. This CDR3 region has 14 residues. Germline lookup yields CDR1 SGHDT and CDR2 YYEEEE. CDR3 DNA: TGTGCCAGCAGCTTGGGCGGGTTAGAAAACATTCAGTACTTC. Protein sequence: CASSLGGLENIQYF. Looking up the rest from reference TRBV5-6 and TRBJ2-4 gives the full variable domain: DAGVTQSPTHLIKTRGQQVTLRCSPKSGHDTVSWYQQALGQGPQFIFQYYEEEERQRGNFPDRFSGHQFPNYSSELNVNALLLGDSALYLCASSLGGLENIQYFGAGTRLSVL.

The count of this clone is one. The chain links TRBV2 to TRBJ2-4; 7 bases line up with TRBD2. V was clipped by 11 bases and J by 8 bases; unmatched bases: 9. Per the germline V gene, CDR1 is SNHLY and CDR2 is FYNNEI. The CDR3 has 12 residues. This CDR3 reads CAGGEDGDIQYF. CDR3 sequence (DNA): TGTGCCGGGGGGGAGGACGGGGACATTCAGTACTTC.

The V call is TRBV5-1, the J call TRBJ1-3; 7 bases fit TRBD1. This CDR3 is built from 15 residues. The J segment lost 1 base and the V segment lost 3 bases, leaving 4 bases of the junction unmatched. Germline V gives CDR1 SGHRS, CDR2 YFSETQ. The DNA for the CDR3 is TGCGCCAGCAGCTCACCGGGACAGTCTGGAAACACCATATATTTT. This encodes CASSSPGQSGNTIYF.

The chain uses TRBV7-6 and TRBJ2-7; 8 nucleotides agree with TRBD2. Losses at the gene ends were 4 bases for V and 2 bases for J; bases not matched to a gene: 4. CDR3 size: 14 residues. The germline gives CDR1 SGHVS, CDR2 FNYEAQ. CDR3 DNA sequence: TGTGCCAGCAGCTCCGAGCGGGAGACCTACGAGCAGTACTTC. It translates to CASSSERETYEQYF.

This chain uses TRBV6-5 with TRBJ2-5; D perhaps matches TRBD2 (6 bases). CDR1 and CDR2 (germline): MNHEY, SVGAGI. The V and J ends lost 6 bases and 2 bases respectively, with 16 bases between them. The CDR3 sequence is 15 residues long. The CDR3 nucleotides read TGTGCCAGCAGCACACTAGCAGTAGGTCAAGAGACCCAGTACTTC. It encodes CASSTLAVGQETQYF.

The rearrangement links TRBV4-2 to TRBJ1-2, with 9 bases that match TRBD1. This CDR3 comprises 18 residues. With V trimmed by 1 base and J by 5 bases, 14 bases remained unmatched. The V gene's germline CDR1 is LGHNA and CDR2 YNFKEQ. CDR3 in amino acids: CASSQVPDDRGGRYGYTF. CDR3 DNA sequence: TGTGCCAGCAGCCAAGTGCCAGATGACAGGGGGGGACGATATGGCTACACCTTC.

The chain employs TRBV19 and TRBJ2-7; tentatively, D is TRBD2 (5 bases). The CDR3 extends over 15 amino acids. Trimming shortened V by 3 bases and J by 3 bases, and 15 bases separated the two germline ends. Germline V CDR1 and CDR2: LNHDA, SQIVND (reference sequence). In DNA, the CDR3 is TGTGCCAGTAGTATTGGCGAGGGCGCAAGCTACGAGCAGTACTTC. This sequence encodes CASSIGEGASYEQYF.

This sequence joins TRBV6-5 and TRBJ1-2; no clear D. The CDR3 extends over 13 amino acids. With 2 bases removed from V and 0 bases from J, the gap between germline ends came to 4 bases. From germline, CDR1 is MNHEY and CDR2 SVGAGI. The CDR3, as DNA: TGTGCCAGCAGTTACGAGCCTAACTATGGCTACACCTTC. Its translation is CASSYEPNYGYTF.